This T cell receptor beta chain derives from a study of regulatory T cells in long-lasting Graves disease (dated by TCRdb to the early 2020s). About the study as a whole: Antithyroid drugs had been taken for less than 3 months by newly diagnosed Graves' disease patients. Persistent Graves' disease patients were compared with newly diagnosed Graves' disease patients by peripheral blood TCR sequencing and RNA sequencing. The study was conducted in China and was registered as a clinical trial. TCR sequencing covered around 13 persistent and roughly 20 newly diagnosed Graves' disease patients, some 33 samples in total.

About this clonotype: Its binding antigen is unknown. The sample holds no much larger clone one base away, and base qualities are not on file.

The time point label on this specimen signifies: newly diagnosed GD, antithyroid drugs for less than 3 months. For both TCR sequencing and RNA sequencing, RNA was extracted from PBMCs in TRIzol. The diagnosis of Graves' disease was made according to American Thyroid Association guidelines. Patients were recruited from an endocrinology department in Xi'an, China. Each patient gave about 10 milliliters of peripheral blood, collected in an EDTA anticoagulant tube. PBMCs were isolated by Ficoll Paque Plus density gradient separation without further T cell sorting. An Agilent 2100 Bioanalyzer and agarose gel were used to check RNA quality, while a NanoDrop 2000 measured RNA concentration. Library creation used multiplex PCR. Data came from an Illumina HiSeq 4000. iRepertoire HTBI primers and Arm-PCR amplification of CDR3 regions were used to construct TCR beta libraries. PCR products were gel purified before sequencing. Per the source publication's procedure: Gene usage analysis of CDR3 amino acid clonotypes used the 62 TRBV and around 14 TRBJ segments found across samples. Filtered high-quality paired reads were merged into contigs using COPE and FqMerger. BLAST was used to align contigs to the IMGT TRBV, TRBD and TRBJ reference genes, and CDR3 was defined following IMGT. Clonotypes above 0.1% frequency were classified as highly expanded clones. Shannon entropy was used to measure repertoire diversity, and the Gini coefficient was used to measure V-J evenness. A clonotype found in more than one individual was treated as public. TCRdb ran its own pipeline on the public reads, namely fastp trimming at Q25 and MiXCR clone calling, and kept in-frame beta chains. Duplicate CDR3 protein sequences are folded into a single record with the most common DNA and genes. TCRdb's processing, not the authors', yielded these V and J calls. Across this sample there are 450,000 to 700,000 distinct CDR3 sequences, with about 13% seen only once. Clones ranked in the top ten supply approximately 9.3% of the sample.

Overall study outcomes, separate from this receptor: Sequencing and analysis were restricted to the TCR beta chain. Lower TCR Shannon entropy and fewer highly expanded clones were observed in persistent Graves' disease patients than in newly diagnosed patients, which suggested clonal expansion. The authors noted that the small sample size was a limitation that may lower accuracy. Because the primary lesion, thyroid tissue, could not be accessed, the study looked at peripheral blood alone. More public clonotypes were shared among persistent patients (2,741) than among newly diagnosed patients (roughly 1,000).

These same records also appear under a second study, on T cells in Graves' hyperthyroidism and ophthalmopathy. As that second study puts it: Graves' hyperthyroidism was defined as stable when no progression to ophthalmopathy occurred over 18 months of follow-up. Hyperthyroidism patients were newly diagnosed, with disease duration under 2 months, and aged 18 to 65 years. Exclusion was applied to patients with uncontrolled infections, other autoimmune diseases, pregnancy or lactation. Diagnoses relied on clinical symptoms, serum thyroxine and TRAb, thyroid ultrasound and orbital computed tomography. For the first round of RT-PCR on the TCR CDR3, the HTBI primer set was used together with the Qiagen OneStep RT-PCR kit. Most expanded thyroid clonotypes (frequency above 0.001) were also detected in blood, a finding suggesting that blood repertoires may reflect thyroid immune responses. In cross-validation, a model built on a 13 V-J signature told ophthalmopathy apart from stable hyperthyroidism with about 90% sensitivity and roughly 83% specificity, and in testing the same model reached 80%/75%. In validation, the model predicted progression to ophthalmopathy a median of about 6 months before onset, with roughly 70% sensitivity and roughly 77% specificity. To identify distinguishing TCR V-J signatures, a discovery cohort of around 100 patients was used, comprising 40 to 45 with Graves' ophthalmopathy and around 60 with stable Graves' hyperthyroidism. An independent validation cohort of about 20 hyperthyroidism patients and about 15 patients who later progressed to ophthalmopathy tested prospective prediction of ophthalmopathy. For training and testing, the 80 to 100 patients in the discovery cohort were randomly divided in a 7:3 ratio. Thyroid tissue and blood T-cell repertoires from about 6 Graves' hyperthyroidism patients were also compared in the study. After blood sampling, hyperthyroidism patients were treated with methimazole at a starting dose of 30 mg daily, and ophthalmopathy patients were treated with high-dose intravenous methylprednisolone. Libraries were constructed in a second round of multiplex PCR, after which size selection and purification were carried out. Paired-end sequencing of the libraries was performed with 100 bp reads on an Illumina HiSeq2000. SOAPnuke was used to process the raw data, removing reads that contained adapters or uncalled bases, had a mean Phred below 15, or lacked an exact match to the constant primer or identifier. COPE v1.2.5 was used to merge high-quality paired reads, and clonotypes were defined as unique nucleotide sequences. MiTCR v1.1 was used to align clonotypes to the IMGT TRBV, TRBD and TRBJ reference segments. The analysis included only V-J combinations with a frequency above 0.0001, which together covered over 98% of the repertoires. The TCS score was defined as the ratio of F50 (clonal expansion) to E x V (chaos), calculated using BLOSUM62-based TCRdist between CDR3 peptides within each V-J. Welch's t-statistics and random forest reduced 500 to 650 V-J features to 13, which were used in a naive Bayes classifier (R e1071). Sample size was not statistically predetermined, and investigators were not blinded to group allocation. TCR Vbeta CDR3 sequencing of 135 peripheral blood samples (over 40 ophthalmopathy, about 74 hyperthyroidism and about 17 progressor patients) is reported in the paper.

The receptor's source is a man aged 25 to 45 with Graves disease. Donor details come from another sample of the same person, matched by shared clones. The sample here was peripheral blood mononuclear cells (PBMCs), taken at new diagnosis, from a patient treated with antithyroid drugs.

The bases are TGTTCTTACGGAGGGCAGAGATACGAGCAGTACTTC. This codes for CSYGGQRYEQYF. The chain uses TRBV10-3 and TRBJ2-7; 6 matching bases give a weak D call of TRBD2. Its CDR3 holds 12 amino acids, cysteine through phenylalanine. CDR3 DNA only is kept here, 36 bases in frame from base 1. Sequences ENHRY (CDR1) and SYGVKD (CDR2) are obtained from the germline V gene.